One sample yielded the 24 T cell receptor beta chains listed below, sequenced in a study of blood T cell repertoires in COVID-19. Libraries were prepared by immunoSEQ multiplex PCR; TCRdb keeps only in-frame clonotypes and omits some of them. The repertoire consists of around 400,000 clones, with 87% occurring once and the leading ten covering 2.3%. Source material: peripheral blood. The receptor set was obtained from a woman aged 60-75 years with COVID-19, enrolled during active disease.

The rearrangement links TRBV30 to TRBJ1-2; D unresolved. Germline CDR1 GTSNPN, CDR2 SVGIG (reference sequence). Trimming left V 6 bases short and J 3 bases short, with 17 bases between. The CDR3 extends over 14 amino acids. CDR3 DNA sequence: TGTGCCTGCCAGAGAGTTACCGGGGACTATGGCTACACCTTC. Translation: CACQRVTGDYGYTF.

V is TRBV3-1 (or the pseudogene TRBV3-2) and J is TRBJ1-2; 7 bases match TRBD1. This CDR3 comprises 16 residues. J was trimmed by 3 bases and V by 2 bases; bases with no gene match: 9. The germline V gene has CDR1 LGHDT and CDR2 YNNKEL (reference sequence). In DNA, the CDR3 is TGTGCCAGCAGCCAACAAAGTAAGCAGGGGGACTATGGCTACACCTTC. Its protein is CASSQQSKQGDYGYTF.

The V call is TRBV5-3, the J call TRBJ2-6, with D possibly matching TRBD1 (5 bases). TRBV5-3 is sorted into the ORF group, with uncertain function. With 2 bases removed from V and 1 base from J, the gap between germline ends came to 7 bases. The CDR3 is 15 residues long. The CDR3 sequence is CARSLRGSGANVLTF. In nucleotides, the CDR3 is TGTGCCAGAAGCTTAAGGGGATCTGGGGCCAACGTCCTGACTTTC.

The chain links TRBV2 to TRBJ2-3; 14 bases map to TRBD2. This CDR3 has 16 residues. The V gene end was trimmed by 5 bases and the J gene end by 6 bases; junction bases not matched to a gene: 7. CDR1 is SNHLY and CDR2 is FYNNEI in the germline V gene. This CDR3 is CASSLGLAGGRDTQYF. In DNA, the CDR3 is TGTGCCAGCAGTTTAGGACTAGCGGGGGGCCGGGATACGCAGTATTTT.

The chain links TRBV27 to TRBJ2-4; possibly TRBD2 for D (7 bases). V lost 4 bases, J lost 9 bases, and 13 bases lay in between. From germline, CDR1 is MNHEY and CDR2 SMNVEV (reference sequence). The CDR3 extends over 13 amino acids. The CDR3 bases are TGTGCCAGCAGTTCCGGGGGGCCGGTCATTCAGTACTTC. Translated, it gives CASSSGGPVIQYF.

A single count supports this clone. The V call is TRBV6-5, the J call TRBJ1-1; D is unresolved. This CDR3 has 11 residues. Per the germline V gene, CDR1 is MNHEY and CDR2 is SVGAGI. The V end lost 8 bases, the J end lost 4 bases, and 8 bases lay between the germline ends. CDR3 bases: TGTGCCAGCCGGGAGGGCACTGAAGCTTTCTTT. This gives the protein CASREGTEAFF.

Here the CDR3 reads CASSLRGSREYYGYTF. The CDR3, as DNA: TGTGCCAGCAGCTTGCGGGGGAGCCGGGAATACTATGGCTACACCTTC. V and J are TRBV5-4 and TRBJ1-2, with a weak D call TRBD1 (5 bases). This CDR3 is built from 16 residues. Trimming shortened V by 1 base and J by 3 bases, and 16 bases separated the two germline ends. From germline, CDR1 is SGHNT and CDR2 YYREEE (reference sequence).

The CDR3 spells CASSPSGAFPRNEQYF. The CDR3 bases are TGTGCCAGCAGTCCCAGCGGGGCCTTCCCTAGGAACGAGCAGTACTTC. This chain uses TRBV3-1 (or the pseudogene TRBV3-2) with TRBJ2-7, with 7 bases matching TRBD2. CDR3 length: 16 residues. In germline, CDR1 is LGHDT, CDR2 YNNKEL (reference sequence). Trimming at V came to 6 bases and at J to 5 bases, leaving 16 bases not matched to a gene.

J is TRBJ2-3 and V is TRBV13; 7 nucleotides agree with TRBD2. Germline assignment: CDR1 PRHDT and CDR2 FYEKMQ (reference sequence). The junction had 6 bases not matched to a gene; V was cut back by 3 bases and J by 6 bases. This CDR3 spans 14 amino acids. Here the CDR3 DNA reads TGTGCCAGCAGCTTCGGGACTACAACCGATACGCAGTATTTT. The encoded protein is CASSFGTTTDTQYF.

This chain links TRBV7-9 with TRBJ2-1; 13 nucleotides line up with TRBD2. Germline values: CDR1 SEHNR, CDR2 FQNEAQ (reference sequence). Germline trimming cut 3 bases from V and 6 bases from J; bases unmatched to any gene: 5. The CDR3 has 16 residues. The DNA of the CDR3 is TGTGCCAGCAGCTTCCAGACTAGCGGGGGGAGCAATGAGCAGTTCTTC. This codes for CASSFQTSGGSNEQFF.

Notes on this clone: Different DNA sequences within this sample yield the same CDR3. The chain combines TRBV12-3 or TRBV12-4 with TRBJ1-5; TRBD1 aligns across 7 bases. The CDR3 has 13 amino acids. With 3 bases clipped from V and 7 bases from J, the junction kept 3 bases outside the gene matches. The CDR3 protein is CASSFTGDQPQHF. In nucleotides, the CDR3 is TGTGCCAGCAGTTTTACAGGGGACCAGCCCCAGCATTTT.

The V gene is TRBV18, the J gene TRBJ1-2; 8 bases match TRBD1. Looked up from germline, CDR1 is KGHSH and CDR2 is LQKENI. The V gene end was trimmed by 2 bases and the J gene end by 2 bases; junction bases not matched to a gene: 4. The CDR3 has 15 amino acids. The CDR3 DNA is TGTGCCAGCTCACCAGGGACAGGCGACAACTATGGCTACACCTTC. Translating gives CASSPGTGDNYGYTF.

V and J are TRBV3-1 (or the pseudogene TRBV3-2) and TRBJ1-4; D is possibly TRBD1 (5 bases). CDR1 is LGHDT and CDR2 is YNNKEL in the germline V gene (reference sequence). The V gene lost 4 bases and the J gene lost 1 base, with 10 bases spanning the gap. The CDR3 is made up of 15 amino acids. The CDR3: CASSLRQGTNEKLFF. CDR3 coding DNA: TGTGCCAGCAGCCTAAGGCAGGGAACTAATGAAAAACTGTTTTTT.

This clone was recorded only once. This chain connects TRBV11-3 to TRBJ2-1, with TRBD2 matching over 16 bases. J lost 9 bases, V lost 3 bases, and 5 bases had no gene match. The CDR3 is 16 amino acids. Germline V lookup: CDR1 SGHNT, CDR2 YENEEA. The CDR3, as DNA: TGTGCCAGCAGCTTGGGACTAGCGGGGGGGCAAATTGAGCAGTTCTTC. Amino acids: CASSLGLAGGQIEQFF.

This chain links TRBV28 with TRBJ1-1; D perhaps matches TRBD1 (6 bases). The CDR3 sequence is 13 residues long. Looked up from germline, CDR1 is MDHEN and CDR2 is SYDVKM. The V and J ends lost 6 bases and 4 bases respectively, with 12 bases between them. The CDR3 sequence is CASRSGGGTEAFF. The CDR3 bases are TGTGCCAGCAGGTCGGGGGGCGGCACTGAAGCTTTCTTT.

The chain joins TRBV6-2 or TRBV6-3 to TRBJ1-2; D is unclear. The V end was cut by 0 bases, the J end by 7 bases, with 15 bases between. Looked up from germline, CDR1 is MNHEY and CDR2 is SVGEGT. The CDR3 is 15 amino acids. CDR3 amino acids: CASSYSSPRVTGYTF. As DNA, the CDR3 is TGTGCCAGCAGTTACTCGAGTCCCCGGGTAACTGGCTACACCTTC.

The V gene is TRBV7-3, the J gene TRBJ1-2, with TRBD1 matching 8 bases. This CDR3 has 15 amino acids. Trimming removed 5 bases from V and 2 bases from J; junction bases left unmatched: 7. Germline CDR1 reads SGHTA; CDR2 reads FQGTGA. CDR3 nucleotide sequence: TGTGCCAGCAGCCTCCGACAGGGGAGCAACTATGGCTACACCTTC. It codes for CASSLRQGSNYGYTF.

The CDR3 loop reads CATARKNSGNTIYF. The CDR3 coding sequence is TGTGCCACCGCTAGGAAAAACTCTGGAAACACCATATATTTT. The rearrangement uses TRBV6-5 and TRBJ1-3; D remains ambiguous. With 10 bases removed from V and 0 bases from J, the gap between germline ends came to 13 bases. Germline V CDR1 and CDR2: MNHEY, SVGAGI. This CDR3 comprises 14 residues.

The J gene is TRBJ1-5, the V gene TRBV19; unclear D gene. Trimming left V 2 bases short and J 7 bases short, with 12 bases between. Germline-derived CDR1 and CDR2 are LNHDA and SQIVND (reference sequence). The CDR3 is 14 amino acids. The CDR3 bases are TGTGCCAGTAGTATAACCGGAGACGGCCAGCCCCAGCATTTT. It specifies CASSITGDGQPQHF.

The CDR3 coding sequence is TGTGCCACAGGCGGGACGGAGACCCAGTACTTC. It yields the protein CATGGTETQYF. The genes are TRBV28 and TRBJ2-5; perhaps TRBD2 as D (6 bases). Trimming stripped 10 bases from V and 5 bases from J, with 11 bases between. Germline V CDR1 and CDR2: MDHEN, SYDVKM. This CDR3 has 11 residues.

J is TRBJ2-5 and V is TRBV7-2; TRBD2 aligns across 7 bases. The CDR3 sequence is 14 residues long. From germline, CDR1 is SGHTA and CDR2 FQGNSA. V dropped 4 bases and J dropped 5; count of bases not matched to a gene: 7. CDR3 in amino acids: CASSSLRGWETQYF. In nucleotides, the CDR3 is TGTGCCAGCAGCTCCCTGCGGGGGTGGGAGACCCAGTACTTC.

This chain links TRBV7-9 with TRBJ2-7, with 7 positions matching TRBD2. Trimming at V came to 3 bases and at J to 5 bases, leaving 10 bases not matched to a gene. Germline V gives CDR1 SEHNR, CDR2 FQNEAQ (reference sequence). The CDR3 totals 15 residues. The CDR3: CASSLGGTLWNEQYF. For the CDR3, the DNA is TGTGCCAGCAGCTTGGGAGGGACTCTCTGGAACGAGCAGTACTTC.

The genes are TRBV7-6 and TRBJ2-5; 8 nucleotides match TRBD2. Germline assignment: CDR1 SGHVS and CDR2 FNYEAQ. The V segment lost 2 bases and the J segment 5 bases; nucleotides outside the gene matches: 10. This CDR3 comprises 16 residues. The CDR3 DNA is TGTGCCAGCAGCTTAATGGCGGCGGGGGGTCGGGAGACCCAGTACTTC. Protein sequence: CASSLMAAGGRETQYF.

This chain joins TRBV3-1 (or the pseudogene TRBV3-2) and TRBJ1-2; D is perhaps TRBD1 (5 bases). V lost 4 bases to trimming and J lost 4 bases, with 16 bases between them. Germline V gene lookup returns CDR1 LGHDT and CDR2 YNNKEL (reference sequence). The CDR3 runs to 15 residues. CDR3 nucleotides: TGTGCCAGCAGCCCAACTCAACAGGCGCTCTATGGCTACACCTTC. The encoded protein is CASSPTQQALYGYTF.